This TCR beta chain was sequenced during a study of blood T cell repertoires in COVID-19. Study-wide background: Spain, Italy and the United States supplied samples that represented acute and convalescent COVID-19. From T cells, B-cell-depleted T cells, or PBMCs came the material, which was cDNA or gDNA.

The authors' processing: From reference gene primer amplification, estimates of nucleated cell counts were derived. Using immunoSEQ multiplex PCR, the repertoire was profiled, and TCRdb retains in-frame clones only, with some absent. V and J calls and clone size are given by that table; D and trimming were obtained from the DNA. There are fewer than 400,000 clones in the sample; 85% to 90% occur only once, and about 2% lies in the top ten. This CDR3 contains 15 residues. V was shortened by 0 bases and J by 0 bases, with 6 bases between the two germline ends. The V gene's germline CDR1 is SGHVS and CDR2 FNYEAQ. Turning to this clone: The sample has other DNA sequences that encode this CDR3 too.

Seattle patients were enrolled during active infection and followed longitudinally. This receptor was identified in a woman between 25 and 40 years old with COVID-19, enrolled during active disease. What was sequenced was peripheral blood. The chain employs TRBV7-6 and TRBJ1-3; no reliable D call. The DNA for the CDR3 is TGTGCCAGCAGCTTAGCGCCCAGCTCTGGAAACACCATATATTTT. Its translation: CASSLAPSSGNTIYF. Full variable domain (remainder filled in from reference TRBV7-6 and TRBJ1-3): GAGVSQSPRYKVTKRGQDVALRCDPISGHVSLYWYRQALGQGPEFLTYFNYEAQQDKSGLPNDRFSAERPEGSISTLTIQRTEQRDSAMYRCASSLAPSSGNTIYFGEGSWLTVV.